These T cell receptor beta chains were read from a single sample in a study of T cells in Graves' hyperthyroidism and ophthalmopathy. TCRdb analysed the multiplex PCR reads with MiXCR anew, one entry per CDR3 protein. The sample has a few hundred thousand distinct CDR3 sequences, over 12% seen once. The sequenced sample consisted of blood. Receptors originate from a woman in her 50s with Graves' hyperthyroidism that later progressed to Graves' ophthalmopathy. The CDR3 runs from the conserved cysteine through the conserved F or W. The D gene is left open where the match is weak. Part of the rows lack a size; the others show once, few, many or a class for expanded clones.

v_call	j_call	clone_size	d_call	cdr3_nt	cdr3_aa
TRBV20-1	TRBJ2-3	many	.	TGCAGTGCTAGAGATCCCCGGAGCACAGATACGCAGTATTTT	CSARDPRSTDTQYF
TRBV28	TRBJ1-6	many	TRBD1	TGTGCCAGCAGGGAATGGACAGGCGGCGATCCCCTCCACTTT	CASREWTGGDPLHF
TRBV6-1	TRBJ2-3	many	TRBD1	TGTGCCAGCACGATGACAGGGAACACAGATACGCAGTATTTT	CASTMTGNTDTQYF
TRBV6-1	TRBJ1-1	many	.	TGTGCCAGCAGTGAAGATCGGCCGGTGAACACTGAAGCTTTCTTT	CASSEDRPVNTEAFF
TRBV7-3	TRBJ1-4	.	.	TGTGCCAGCAGCACCCACAGGGTTCCAACTAATGAAAAACTGTTTTTT	CASSTHRVPTNEKLFF
TRBV15	TRBJ2-5	.	.	TGTGCCACCAGCAGAGCAGGAGAGACCCAGTACTTC	CATSRAGETQYF
TRBV20-1	TRBJ2-4	.	.	TGCAGTGCGGGTCCAAGGGCCCCAAACATTCAGTACTTC	CSAGPRAPNIQYF
TRBV19	TRBJ2-7	.	TRBD1	TGTGCCAGTTCGTCCTTTTATGCCGGGACAGTCTACGAGCAGTACTTC	CASSSFYAGTVYEQYF
TRBV12-3/TRBV12-4	TRBJ2-7	many	.	TGTGCCAGCAGTTTATGGCGGGTCTACGAGCAGTACTTC	CASSLWRVYEQYF
TRBV3-1	TRBJ2-7	many	TRBD2	TGTGCCAGCAGCCAAGAACTAGCGGCCTACGAGCAGTACTTC	CASSQELAAYEQYF
TRBV18	TRBJ2-5	many	.	TGTGCCAGCTCACCACAGGCAGGGGTCCAAGAGACCCAGTACTTC	CASSPQAGVQETQYF
TRBV12-3/TRBV12-4	TRBJ1-3	many	.	TGTGCCAGCAGTTTATCTCCCGGAAACACCATATATTTT	CASSLSPGNTIYF
TRBV20-1	TRBJ2-7	many	TRBD2	TGCAGTGCTCATCCTCCGGCTAGCGGGCTCTACGAGCAGTACTTC	CSAHPPASGLYEQYF
TRBV30	TRBJ1-2	many	.	TGTGCCTGGAGTGTACGCCCGGGGGCGGTTGGCTACACCTTC	CAWSVRPGAVGYTF
TRBV9	TRBJ2-1	many	.	TGTGCCAGCAGCGTAGGGAAAGGGTACTCCTACAATGAGCAGTTCTTC	CASSVGKGYSYNEQFF
TRBV14	TRBJ1-1	many	.	TGTGCCAGCAGCCTACCAGGGTGGACTGAAGCTTTCTTT	CASSLPGWTEAFF
TRBV11-3	TRBJ2-5	many	TRBD2	TGTGCCAGCAGCTTAGGAAGGACTAGCGTTGAGACCCAGTACTTC	CASSLGRTSVETQYF
TRBV11-2	TRBJ2-5	many	TRBD1	TGTGCCAGCAGCTTAGCCGGACAGGGGGGTTTGGAGACCCAGTACTTC	CASSLAGQGGLETQYF
TRBV27	TRBJ2-3	many	.	TGTGCCAGCAGTCCCCCCGGGGGTAGAGCAGCATCTAGCACAGATACGCAGTATTTT	CASSPPGGRAASSTDTQYF
TRBV5-5	TRBJ1-2	.	TRBD1	TGTGCCAGCAGCTATACAGGGGTCTATGGCTACACCTTC	CASSYTGVYGYTF
TRBV20-1	TRBJ2-7	many	TRBD2	TGCAGTGCTAGAGGAGCGGGAGGGTTCTACGAGCAGTACTTC	CSARGAGGFYEQYF
TRBV20-1	TRBJ2-7	.	TRBD2	TGCGCTGTGGGGGGGGGGAGAACTGCCTACGAGCAGTACTTC	CAVGGGRTAYEQYF
TRBV3-1	TRBJ2-2	many	TRBD2	TGTGCCAGCAGCCTGGGACTAGCAACCGGGGAGCTGTTTTTT	CASSLGLATGELFF
TRBV18	TRBJ1-6	few	.	TGTGCCAGCTCACCTCGACAGGTTAATAATTCACCCCTCCACTTT	CASSPRQVNNSPLHF
TRBV20-1	TRBJ2-3	many	.	TGCAGTGCTAGCCCGGAGGCTAGCACAGATACGCAGTATTTT	CSASPEASTDTQYF
TRBV6-1	TRBJ2-3	many	TRBD1	TGTGCCAGCAGTCGAACAGGGGATCGCACAGATACGCAGTATTTT	CASSRTGDRTDTQYF
TRBV14	TRBJ1-1	many	.	TGTGCCAGCAGCCAAGGGTTAGCTAACACTGAAGCTTTCTTT	CASSQGLANTEAFF
TRBV20-1	TRBJ1-1	many	.	TGCAGTGCTAGGACAGCCCGGGCGAACACTGAAGCTTTCTTT	CSARTARANTEAFF